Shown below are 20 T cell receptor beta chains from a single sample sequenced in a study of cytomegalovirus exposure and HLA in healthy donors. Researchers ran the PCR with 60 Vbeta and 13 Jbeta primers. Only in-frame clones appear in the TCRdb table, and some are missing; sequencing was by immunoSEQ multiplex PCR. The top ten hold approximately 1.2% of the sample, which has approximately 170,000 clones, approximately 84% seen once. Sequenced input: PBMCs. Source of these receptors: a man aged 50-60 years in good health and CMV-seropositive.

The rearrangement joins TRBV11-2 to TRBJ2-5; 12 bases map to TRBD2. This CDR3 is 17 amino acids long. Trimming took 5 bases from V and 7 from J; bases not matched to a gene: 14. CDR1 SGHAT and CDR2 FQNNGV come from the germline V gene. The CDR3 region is CASSPPGLAGYGGTQYF. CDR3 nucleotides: TGTGCCAGCAGCCCCCCCGGACTAGCGGGGTATGGTGGGACCCAGTACTTC.

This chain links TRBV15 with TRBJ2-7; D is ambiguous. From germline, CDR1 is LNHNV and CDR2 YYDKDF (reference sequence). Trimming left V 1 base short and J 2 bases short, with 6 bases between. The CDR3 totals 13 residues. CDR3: CATSRVGPYEQYF. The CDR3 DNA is TGTGCCACCAGCAGAGTTGGGCCCTACGAGCAGTACTTC.

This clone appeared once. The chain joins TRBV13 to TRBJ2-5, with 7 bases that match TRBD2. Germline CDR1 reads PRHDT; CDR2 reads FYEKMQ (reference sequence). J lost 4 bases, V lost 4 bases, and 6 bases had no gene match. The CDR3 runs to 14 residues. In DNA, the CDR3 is TGTGCCAGCAGCTCCCAGCGGGAAGGAGAGACCCAGTACTTC. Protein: CASSSQREGETQYF.

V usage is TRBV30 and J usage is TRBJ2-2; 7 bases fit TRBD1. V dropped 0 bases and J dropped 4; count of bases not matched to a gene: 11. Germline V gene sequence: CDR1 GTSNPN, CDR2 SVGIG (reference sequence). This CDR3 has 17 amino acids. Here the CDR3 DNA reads TGTGCCTGGAGTGTACCAGTAGGGGGCCCCACCACCGGGGAGCTGTTTTTT. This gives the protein CAWSVPVGGPTTGELFF.

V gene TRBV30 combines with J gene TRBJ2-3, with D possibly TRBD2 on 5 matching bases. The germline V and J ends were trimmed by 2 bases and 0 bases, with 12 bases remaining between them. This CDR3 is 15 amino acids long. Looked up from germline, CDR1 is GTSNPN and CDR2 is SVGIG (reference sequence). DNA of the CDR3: TGTGCCTGGAGTACCCTAGCTCAGAGCACAGATACGCAGTATTTT. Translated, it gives CAWSTLAQSTDTQYF.

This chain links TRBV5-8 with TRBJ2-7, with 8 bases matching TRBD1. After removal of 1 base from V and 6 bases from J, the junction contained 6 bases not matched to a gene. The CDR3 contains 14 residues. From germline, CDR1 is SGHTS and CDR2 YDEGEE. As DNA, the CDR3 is TGTGCCAGCAGCTTGCTGACAGGGGTTGGCGAGCAGTACTTC. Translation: CASSLLTGVGEQYF.

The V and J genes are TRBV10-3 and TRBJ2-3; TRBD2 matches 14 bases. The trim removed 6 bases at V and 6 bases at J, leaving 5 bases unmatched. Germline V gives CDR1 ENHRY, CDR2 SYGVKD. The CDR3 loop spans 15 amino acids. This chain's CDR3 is CAIRGTSGSGDTQYF. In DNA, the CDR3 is TGTGCCATCAGGGGGACTAGCGGGAGTGGGGATACGCAGTATTTT.

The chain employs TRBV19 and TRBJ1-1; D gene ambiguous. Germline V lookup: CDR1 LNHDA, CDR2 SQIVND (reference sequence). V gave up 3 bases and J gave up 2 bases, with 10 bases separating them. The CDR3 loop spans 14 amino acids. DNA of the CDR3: TGTGCCAGTAGTATTGGCAGAATTAACACTGAAGCTTTCTTT. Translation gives CASSIGRINTEAFF.

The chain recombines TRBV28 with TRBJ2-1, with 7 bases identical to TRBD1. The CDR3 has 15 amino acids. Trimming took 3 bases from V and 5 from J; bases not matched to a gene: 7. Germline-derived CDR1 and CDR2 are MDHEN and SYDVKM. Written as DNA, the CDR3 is TGTGCCAGCAGTTTCTTCCAGGGGGTAGACAATGAGCAGTTCTTC. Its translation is CASSFFQGVDNEQFF.

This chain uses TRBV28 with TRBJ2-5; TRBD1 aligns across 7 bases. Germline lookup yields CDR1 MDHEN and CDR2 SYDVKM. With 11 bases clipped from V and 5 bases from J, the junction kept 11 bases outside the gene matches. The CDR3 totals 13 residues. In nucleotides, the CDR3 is TGTGCCGTCCCAGGGGGTCCCGGTGAGACCCAGTACTTC. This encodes CAVPGGPGETQYF.

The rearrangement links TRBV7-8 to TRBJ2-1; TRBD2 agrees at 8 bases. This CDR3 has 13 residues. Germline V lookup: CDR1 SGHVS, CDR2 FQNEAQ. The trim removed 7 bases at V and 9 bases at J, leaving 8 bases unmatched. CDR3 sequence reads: CASTTREGAEQFF. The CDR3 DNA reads TGTGCCAGCACGACACGGGAGGGCGCTGAGCAGTTCTTC.

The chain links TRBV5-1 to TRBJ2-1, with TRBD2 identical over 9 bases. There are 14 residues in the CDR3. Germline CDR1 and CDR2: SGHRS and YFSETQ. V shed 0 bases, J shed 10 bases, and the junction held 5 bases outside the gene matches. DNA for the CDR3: TGCGCCAGCAGCTTGGCGACTAGCGGTGAAGAGCAGTTCTTC. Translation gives CASSLATSGEEQFF.

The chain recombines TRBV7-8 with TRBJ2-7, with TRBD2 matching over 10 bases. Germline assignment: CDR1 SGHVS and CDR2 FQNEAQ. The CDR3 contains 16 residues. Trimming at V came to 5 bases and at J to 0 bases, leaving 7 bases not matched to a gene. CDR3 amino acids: CASSRFLAGASYEQYF. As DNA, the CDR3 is TGTGCCAGCAGCCGATTTCTAGCGGGAGCCTCCTACGAGCAGTACTTC. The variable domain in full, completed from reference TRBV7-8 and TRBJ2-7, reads GAGVSQSPRYKVAKRGQDVALRCDPISGHVSLFWYQQALGQGPEFLTYFQNEAQLDKSGLPSDRFFAERPEGSVSTLKIQRTQQEDSAVYLCASSRFLAGASYEQYFGPGTRLTVT.

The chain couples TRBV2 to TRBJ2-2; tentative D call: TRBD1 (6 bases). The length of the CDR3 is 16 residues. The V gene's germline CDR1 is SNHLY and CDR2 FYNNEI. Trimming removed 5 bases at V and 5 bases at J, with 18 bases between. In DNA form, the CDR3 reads TGTGCCAGCAGTATCGGACAGATCGTATTAACCGGGGAGCTGTTTTTT. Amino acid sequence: CASSIGQIVLTGELFF.

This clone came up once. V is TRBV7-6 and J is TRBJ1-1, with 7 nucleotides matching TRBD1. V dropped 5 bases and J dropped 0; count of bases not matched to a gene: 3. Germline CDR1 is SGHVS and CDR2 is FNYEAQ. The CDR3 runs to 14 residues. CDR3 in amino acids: CASSPGTVNTEAFF. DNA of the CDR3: TGTGCCAGCAGCCCCGGGACAGTGAACACTGAAGCTTTCTTT.

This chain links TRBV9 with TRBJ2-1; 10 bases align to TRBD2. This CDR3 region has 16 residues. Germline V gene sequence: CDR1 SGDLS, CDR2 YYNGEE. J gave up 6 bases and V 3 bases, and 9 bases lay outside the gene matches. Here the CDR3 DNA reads TGTGCCAGCAGCGATGGGGAGACTAGCGGGCCCAATGAGCAGTTCTTC. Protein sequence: CASSDGETSGPNEQFF. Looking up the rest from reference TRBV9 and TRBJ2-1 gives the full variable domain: DSGVTQTPKHLITATGQRVTLRCSPRSGDLSVYWYQQSLDQGLQFLIQYYNGEERAKGNILERFSAQQFPDLHSELNLSSLELGDSALYFCASSDGETSGPNEQFFGPGTRLTVL.

The CDR3 nucleotides are TGTGCCAGCAGCCAAGGGATGCAGGGGGGCACAGATACGCAGTATTTT. This codes for CASSQGMQGGTDTQYF. The chain couples TRBV4-2 to TRBJ2-3; 7 bases are shared with TRBD1. The CDR3 is 16 amino acids. Germline V gene data show CDR1 as LGHNA and CDR2 as YNFKEQ. V trimming: 1 base; J trimming: 1 base; junction bases outside the gene matches: 5.

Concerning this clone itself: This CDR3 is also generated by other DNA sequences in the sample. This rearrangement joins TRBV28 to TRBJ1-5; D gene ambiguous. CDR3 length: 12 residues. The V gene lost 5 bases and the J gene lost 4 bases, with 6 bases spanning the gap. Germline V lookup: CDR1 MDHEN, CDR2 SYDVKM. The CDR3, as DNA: TGTGCCAGCAGTCCCTCGAATCAGCCCCAGCATTTT. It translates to CASSPSNQPQHF.

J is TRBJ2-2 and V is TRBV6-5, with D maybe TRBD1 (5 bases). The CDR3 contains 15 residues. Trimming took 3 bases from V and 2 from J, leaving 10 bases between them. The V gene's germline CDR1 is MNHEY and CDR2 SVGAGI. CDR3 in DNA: TGTGCCAGCAGTTATTTAGGGGTCAACACCGGGGAGCTGTTTTTT. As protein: CASSYLGVNTGELFF.

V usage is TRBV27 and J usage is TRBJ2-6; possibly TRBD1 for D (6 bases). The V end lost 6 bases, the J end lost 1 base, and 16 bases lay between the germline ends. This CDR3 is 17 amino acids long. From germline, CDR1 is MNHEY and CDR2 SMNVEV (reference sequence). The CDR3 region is CASSPGTKISGANVLTF. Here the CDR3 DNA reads TGTGCCAGCAGCCCCGGGACAAAAATTTCTGGGGCCAACGTCCTGACTTTC.